Below, one TCR beta chain is given with its context. Here immunoSEQ multiplex PCR was the method, and the copy in TCRdb shows in-frame clones only, minus some. The sample lists roughly 80,000 clones; roughly 88% were seen once. This sample is part of a study of T cell responses to AZD1222 COVID-19 vaccine. V was pared by 8 bases and J by 6 bases, with 7 bases of the junction left unmatched. This CDR3 has 13 amino acids. Germline V gene data show CDR1 as SNHLY and CDR2 as FYNNEI. This sequence originates from an adult in good health. The specimen comprised peripheral blood, sampled on day 0 of MenACWY control vaccination. This chain links TRBV2 with TRBJ2-1; the match to TRBD2 covers 7 bases. CDR3 nucleotides: TGTGCCAGCCCACCCCCGGGGGGCAATGAGCAGTTCTTC. It encodes CASPPPGGNEQFF.